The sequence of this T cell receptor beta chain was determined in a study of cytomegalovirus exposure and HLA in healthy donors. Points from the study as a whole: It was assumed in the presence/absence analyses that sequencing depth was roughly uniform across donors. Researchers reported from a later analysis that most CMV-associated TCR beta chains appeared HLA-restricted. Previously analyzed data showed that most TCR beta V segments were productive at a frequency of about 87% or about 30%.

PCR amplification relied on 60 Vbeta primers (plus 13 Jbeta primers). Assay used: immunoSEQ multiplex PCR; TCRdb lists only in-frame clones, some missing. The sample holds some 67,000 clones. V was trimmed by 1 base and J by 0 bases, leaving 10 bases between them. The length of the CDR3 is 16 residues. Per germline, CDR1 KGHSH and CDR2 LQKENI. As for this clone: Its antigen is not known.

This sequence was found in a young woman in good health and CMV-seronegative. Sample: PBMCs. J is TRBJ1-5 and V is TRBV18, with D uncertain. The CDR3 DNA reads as TGTGCCAGCTCACCACGGGCAGGCAATAGCAATCAGCCCCAGCATTTT. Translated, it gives CASSPRAGNSNQPQHF.